This TCR beta chain originates from a study of T cells in localized non-small cell lung cancer. Study-level points and caveats: T cell clonality was highest in uninvolved adjacent lung, above tumor. Of the top 100 tumor clones, median around 50 were in adjacent lung, 25 to 35 among its top 100.

A remark on this clone: What it binds is not known.

Repertoires were generated with immunoSEQ multiplex PCR, while TCRdb's copy carries only in-frame clones and drops some. This repertoire shows about 1,300 clones, approximately 17% found once; its top ten account for around a sixth. This CDR3 spans 13 amino acids. V lost 5 bases and J lost 6, with 11 bases in between. Germline CDR1 reads SGHTA; CDR2 reads FQGNSA. This rearrangement joins TRBV7-2 to TRBJ1-5; no firm D call. The input for sequencing was lung tumor tissue, taken before any cancer treatment. The receptor was derived from an older female donor with stage I squamous cell lung carcinoma. The CDR3 region has the DNA TGTGCCAGCAGCCCCTCAGCCTTTCAGCCCCAGCATTTT. Its translation is CASSPSAFQPQHF. Looking up the rest from reference TRBV7-2 and TRBJ1-5 gives the full variable domain: GAGVSQSPSNKVTEKGKDVELRCDPISGHTALYWYRQSLGQGLEFLIYFQGNSAPDKSGLPSDRFSAERTGGSVSTLTIQRTQQEDSAVYLCASSPSAFQPQHFGDGTRLSIL.